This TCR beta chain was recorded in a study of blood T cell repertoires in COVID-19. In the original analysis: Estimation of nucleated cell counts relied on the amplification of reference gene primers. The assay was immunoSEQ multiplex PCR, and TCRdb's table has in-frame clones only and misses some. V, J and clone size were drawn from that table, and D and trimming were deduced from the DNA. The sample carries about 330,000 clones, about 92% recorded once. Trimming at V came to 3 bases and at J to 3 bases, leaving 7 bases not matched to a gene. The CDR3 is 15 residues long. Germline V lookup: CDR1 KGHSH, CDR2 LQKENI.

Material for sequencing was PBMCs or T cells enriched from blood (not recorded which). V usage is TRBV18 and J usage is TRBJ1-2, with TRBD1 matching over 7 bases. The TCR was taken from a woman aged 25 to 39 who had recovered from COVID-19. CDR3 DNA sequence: TGTGCCAGCTCACCTTGGACAGGAGAGGACTATGGCTACACCTTC. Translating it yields CASSPWTGEDYGYTF.